This is a list of T cell receptor beta chains from one sample in a study of technical replicates of blood from several donors. The assay was immunoSEQ multiplex PCR, and TCRdb's table has in-frame clones only and misses some. The table shows about 100,000 clones, with approximately 96% occurring only once. The sequencing sample was made of T cells isolated from PBMCs. Every receptor here comes from a human donor in good health. The CDR3 runs from the conserved cysteine through the conserved F or W. The order of the fields is CDR3 protein, V gene, J gene.

CDR3 protein: CASSLVQSNTEAFF
V gene: TRBV11-2
J gene: TRBJ1-1

CDR3 protein: CSVEDGLAGWGEQFF
V gene: TRBV29-1
J gene: TRBJ2-1

CDR3 protein: CASSLVVAGGLGSGFF
V gene: TRBV5-6
J gene: TRBJ2-1

CDR3 protein: CASRSGDSNQPQHF
V gene: TRBV19
J gene: TRBJ1-5

CDR3 protein: CASSPRTANEKLFF
V gene: TRBV9
J gene: TRBJ1-4

CDR3 protein: CASSIPGVRRPQHF
V gene: TRBV19
J gene: TRBJ1-5

CDR3 protein: CASSLVGRAPTDTQYF
V gene: TRBV5-1
J gene: TRBJ2-3

CDR3 protein: CSVGGAYEQYF
V gene: TRBV20-1
J gene: TRBJ2-7

CDR3 protein: CASSQHTGAAGNTIYF
V gene: TRBV4-1
J gene: TRBJ1-3

CDR3 protein: CASSLAGLEFEQYF
V gene: TRBV7-9
J gene: TRBJ2-7

CDR3 protein: CASTGEDRGTTYEQYF
V gene: TRBV14
J gene: TRBJ2-7

CDR3 protein: CASSRAGAAYEQYF
V gene: TRBV4-1
J gene: TRBJ2-7

CDR3 protein: CASSLLAGGPVGELFF
V gene: TRBV5-1
J gene: TRBJ2-2

CDR3 protein: CASSWVGQGAARLYF
V gene: TRBV27
J gene: TRBJ2-7

CDR3 protein: CASSPRDRRYEQYF
V gene: TRBV7-8
J gene: TRBJ2-7

CDR3 protein: CASRGGQGFYNEQFF
V gene: TRBV28
J gene: TRBJ2-1

CDR3 protein: CASSFPRFKGGQPQHF
V gene: TRBV28
J gene: TRBJ1-5

CDR3 protein: CASSFRDSVNNEQFF
V gene: TRBV28
J gene: TRBJ2-1

CDR3 protein: CASSAEFGGAETQYF
V gene: TRBV2
J gene: TRBJ2-5

CDR3 protein: CATSRSAKQVNEKLFF
V gene: TRBV15
J gene: TRBJ1-4

CDR3 protein: CASRIRDRGSYEQYF
V gene: TRBV28
J gene: TRBJ2-7

CDR3 protein: CASSPGTSGRASYEQYF
V gene: TRBV19
J gene: TRBJ2-7

CDR3 protein: CASRFGGTNTEAFF
V gene: TRBV19
J gene: TRBJ1-1

CDR3 protein: CASTGQGHEKLFF
V gene: TRBV23-1
J gene: TRBJ1-4